Listed below are T cell receptor beta chains from one sample, sequenced in a study of T cell repertoires in cytomegalovirus infection. TCRdb re-called the reads with MiXCR, one entry per CDR3 protein. The data show approximately 750,000 distinct CDR3 sequences, with 35% to 45% seen just once and around 2.8% held by the top ten. Sequencing was performed on PBMCs. The receptors shown here come from a human donor in good health (CMV status not recorded). Some clones in this sample may be carry-over from other donors' samples. Both conserved end residues are part of each CDR3. Each record gives: V gene, clone size, J gene, D gene, CDR3 protein, CDR3 DNA. A D gene is named only where the DNA matches it firmly. Part of the rows lack a size; the others show once, few, many or a class for expanded clones.

TRBV7-2	many	TRBJ2-3	TRBD2	CASSLAIGTSGRYGDTQYF	TGTGCCAGCAGCTTAGCAATAGGGACTAGCGGGAGGTACGGGGATACGCAGTATTTT
TRBV28	.	TRBJ1-1	.	CASSFPQNTEAFF	TGTGCCAGCAGTTTCCCACAGAACACTGAAGCTTTCTTT
TRBV12-3/TRBV12-4	.	TRBJ1-6	.	CASRKAGNSPLHF	TGTGCCAGCAGAAAAGCGGGGAATTCACCCCTCCACTTT
TRBV6-5	once	TRBJ1-1	TRBD1	CASSKQGARTEAFF	TGTGCCAGCAGTAAACAGGGGGCGAGGACTGAAGCTTTCTTT
TRBV5-4	few	TRBJ1-3	.	CASGVVDSGNTIYF	TGTGCCAGCGGGGTGGTGGACTCTGGAAACACCATATATTTT
TRBV28	.	TRBJ2-1	.	CASSLWGSSSYNEQFF	TGTGCCAGCAGTTTATGGGGGTCTAGCTCCTACAATGAGCAGTTCTTC
TRBV20-1	.	TRBJ1-6	TRBD1	CSASEGAKPLHF	TGCAGTGCTAGCGAGGGGGCGAAGCCCCTCCACTTT
TRBV4-2	.	TRBJ1-5	.	CASSQERVYSNQPQHF	TGTGCCAGCAGCCAAGAGCGGGTTTATAGCAATCAGCCCCAGCATTTT
TRBV27	.	TRBJ1-6	.	CASSSTFNSPLHF	TGTGCCAGCAGTTCGACGTTTAATTCACCCCTCCACTTT
TRBV3-1	.	TRBJ1-3	.	CASSPLMRVSGNTIYF	TGTGCCAGCAGCCCACTGATGCGGGTTTCTGGAAACACCATATATTTT
TRBV10-3	.	TRBJ2-1	.	CAILDEYNNEQFF	TGTGCCATATTGGACGAATACAACAATGAGCAGTTCTTC
TRBV7-9	many	TRBJ2-2	TRBD2	CASSLFLGTSGRRDTGELFF	TGTGCCAGCAGCTTATTCCTCGGGACTAGCGGGAGAAGGGACACCGGGGAGCTGTTTTTT
TRBV20-1	.	TRBJ1-6	TRBD1	CSATQGGQGSLPLHF	TGCAGTGCCACCCAAGGGGGACAGGGGTCTTTACCCCTCCACTTT
TRBV28	once	TRBJ1-6	TRBD1	CASSFLGTDNSPLHF	TGTGCCAGCAGTTTTTTAGGGACAGATAATTCACCCCTCCACTTT
TRBV5-1	once	TRBJ2-7	.	CASSSSRVRGDYEQYF	TGCGCCAGCAGCTCTTCCCGCGTGCGGGGCGATTACGAGCAGTACTTC